This T cell receptor beta chain was sequenced during a study of metastatic and nonmetastatic thyroid tumors. Turning to the study itself: Repertoires from malignant and benign thyroid patients were compared across blood and tumor or nodule tissue.

This clone was counted at least ten times. As yet, its antigen is unknown. General study results and limits: According to reports, the diversity of TCR beta was significantly higher in malignant thyroid tumors than in benign nodules, and this held in both blood and tumor samples.

Not a single patient had been given any form of treatment at any point before undergoing thyroid surgery. Study processing details: The study took CDR3 differences across clinicopathological groups and made a distant-metastasis classifier for papillary thyroid cancer from them. TCRdb re-analyzed the PCR reads through MiXCR. TCRdb's processing, not the authors' own work, is the source of the V and J calls. This table holds under 55,000 clones, approximately 17% found once. V shed 0 bases and J 4 bases; nucleotides not matched to a gene: 11. The CDR3 is 16 residues long. From germline, CDR1 is DFQATT and CDR2 SNEGSKA (reference sequence).

The sample consisted of blood. The sequence came from a female donor with papillary thyroid cancer or a benign thyroid nodule (not recorded which). Some clones in this sample may be carry-over from other donors' samples. The V gene is TRBV20-1, the J gene TRBJ2-7; TRBD2 matches 8 bases. The CDR3 is CSAREGGSGTLYEQYF. CDR3 in DNA: TGCAGTGCTAGAGAAGGAGGTAGCGGGACTCTTTACGAGCAGTACTTC.